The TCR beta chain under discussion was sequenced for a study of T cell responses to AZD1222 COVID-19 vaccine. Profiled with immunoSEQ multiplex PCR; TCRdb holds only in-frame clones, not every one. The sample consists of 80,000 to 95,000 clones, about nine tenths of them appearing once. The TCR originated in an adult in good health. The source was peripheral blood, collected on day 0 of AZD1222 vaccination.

This CDR3 is CASKVREFGDTQYF. The CDR3 nucleotides are TGTGCCAGCAAGGTCAGGGAGTTCGGAGATACGCAGTATTTT. The chain couples TRBV6-5 to TRBJ2-3; tentatively, D is TRBD1 or TRBD2 (5 bases each). V lost 7 bases and J lost 5, with 16 bases in between. There are 14 residues in the CDR3. The germline V gene has CDR1 MNHEY and CDR2 SVGAGI.